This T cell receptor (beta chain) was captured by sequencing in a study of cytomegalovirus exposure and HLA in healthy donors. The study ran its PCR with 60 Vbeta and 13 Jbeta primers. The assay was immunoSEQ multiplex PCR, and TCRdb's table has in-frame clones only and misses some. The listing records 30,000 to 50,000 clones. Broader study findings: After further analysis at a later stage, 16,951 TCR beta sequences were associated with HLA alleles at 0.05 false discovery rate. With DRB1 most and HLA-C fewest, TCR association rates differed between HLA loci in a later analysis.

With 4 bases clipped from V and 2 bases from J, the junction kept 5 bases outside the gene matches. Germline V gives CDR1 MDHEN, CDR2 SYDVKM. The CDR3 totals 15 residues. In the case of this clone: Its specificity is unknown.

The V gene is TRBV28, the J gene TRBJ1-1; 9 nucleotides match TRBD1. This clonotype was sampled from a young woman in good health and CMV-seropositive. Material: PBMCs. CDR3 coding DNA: TGTGCCAGCAGTTCCCCGGGACAGGGAAACACTGAAGCTTTCTTT. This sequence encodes CASSSPGQGNTEAFF.